Listed here is a single TCR beta chain. This sample is part of a study of T-cell memory formation after mild COVID-19. About the study: Largely, TCR clusters stayed within a single donor.

A single record per CDR3 protein comes from TCRdb applying MiXCR to the 5' RACE reads. Altogether a few hundred thousand distinct CDR3 sequences are present, approximately 15% being singletons, with the ten largest covering under 25%. The CDR3 loop spans 17 amino acids. The ends lost 1 base at V and 2 bases at J; junction bases unmatched: 6. CDR1 SGHTA and CDR2 FQGNSA come from the germline V gene. This receptor was identified in a man younger than 35 who had mild COVID-19 (a few samples of this study predate the infection). Cell type and time point are not known. The sample was PBMCs or a T cell subset sorted from them (not recorded which). The rearrangement uses TRBV7-2 and TRBJ1-5; 9 bases align to TRBD1. The CDR3 sequence: CASSLGVRDRGNQPQHF. CDR3 sequence (DNA): TGTGCCAGCAGCTTAGGAGTACGGGACAGGGGCAATCAGCCCCAGCATTTT.